A selection of T cell receptor beta chains follows, all from one sample in a study of CD8 T cells in Susac syndrome. TCRdb re-analysed the immunoSEQ multiplex PCR reads in MiXCR, keeping a single row per CDR3 protein. In the table there are under 200,000 distinct CDR3 sequences, 91% of which are singletons. Sequenced sample: CD4+ T cells from PBMCs. These receptors were taken from a human donor with Susac syndrome. Both conserved end residues are part of each CDR3. A D gene is named only where the DNA matches it firmly. Part of the rows lack a size; the others show once, few, many or a class for expanded clones.

CDR3	DNA	D	size	V	J
CASREGLEAGEQYF	TGTGCCAGCAGGGAGGGACTAGAGGCAGGGGAGCAGTACTTC	TRBD2	.	TRBV9	TRBJ2-7
CSASAGPVSSYEQYF	TGCAGTGCTAGCGCCGGGCCCGTGAGCTCCTACGAGCAGTACTTC	.	once	TRBV20-1	TRBJ2-7
CASIWDTMNTEAFF	TGTGCCAGCATCTGGGACACTATGAACACTGAAGCTTTCTTT	.	few	TRBV6-1	TRBJ1-1
CASSSELEAFF	TGTGCCAGCAGCTCCGAACTTGAAGCTTTCTTT	.	once	TRBV12-3/TRBV12-4	TRBJ1-1
CASATPGRGAFFNEQFF	TGTGCCAGCGCTACCCCTGGCCGCGGGGCCTTTTTCAATGAGCAGTTCTTC	.	.	TRBV28	TRBJ2-1
CASSLPQGQGGRAFF	TGTGCCAGCAGCCTCCCCCAGGGGCAGGGCGGACGAGCTTTCTTT	.	.	TRBV12-3/TRBV12-4	TRBJ1-1
CASRPQGGGEQFF	TGTGCCAGCAGACCCCAAGGGGGGGGTGAGCAGTTCTTC	.	.	TRBV28	TRBJ2-1
CASRPGAGASTDTQYF	TGTGCCAGCAGACCCGGCGCGGGCGCTAGCACAGATACGCAGTATTTT	.	.	TRBV6-2/TRBV6-3	TRBJ2-3
CASSFAGSHTEAFF	TGTGCCAGCAGCTTCGCGGGGTCACACACTGAAGCTTTCTTT	.	.	TRBV7-9	TRBJ1-1
CASSDPIQGTRIRGNIQYF	TGTGCCAGCAGCGACCCAATTCAAGGGACTAGGATTCGTGGAAACATTCAGTACTTC	TRBD2	once	TRBV9	TRBJ2-4
CASSVQTGPYEQYF	TGTGCCAGCAGCGTACAGACAGGGCCCTACGAGCAGTACTTC	TRBD1	few	TRBV9	TRBJ2-7
CASSLDANEQFF	TGTGCCAGCAGTCTGGACGCTAATGAGCAGTTCTTC	.	.	TRBV6-5	TRBJ2-1
CASSKCGTGRPMNTEAFF	TGTGCCAGCAGCAAATGTGGGACAGGGAGACCCATGAACACTGAAGCTTTCTTT	.	once	TRBV21-1	TRBJ1-1
CASSLLTSGGYNEQFF	TGCGCCAGCAGCCTTCTTACTAGCGGGGGGTACAATGAGCAGTTCTTC	TRBD2	.	TRBV5-1	TRBJ2-1
CASRSGVGHTEAFF	TGTGCCAGCAGGTCAGGTGTCGGGCACACTGAAGCTTTCTTT	.	.	TRBV28	TRBJ1-1
CASSSRLNFGTEAFF	TGCGCCAGCAGCTCTCGTTTAAACTTCGGGACTGAAGCTTTCTTT	.	.	TRBV5-1	TRBJ1-1
CASSLDRIQYF	TGTGCCAGCAGCCTTGACAGGATTCAGTACTTC	.	once	TRBV3-1	TRBJ2-4
CSVLGVGGLDTEAFF	TGCAGCGTGCTTGGGGTAGGTGGATTGGACACTGAAGCTTTCTTT	.	.	TRBV29-1	TRBJ1-1
CSARMDRGDEQYF	TGCAGTGCTAGGATGGACAGGGGCGACGAGCAGTACTTC	TRBD1	.	TRBV20-1	TRBJ2-7
CSGAEGAPYNEQFF	TGCAGTGGAGCAGAGGGGGCACCCTACAATGAGCAGTTCTTC	TRBD1	.	TRBV20-1	TRBJ2-1
CASSVEGTGFNGELFF	TGTGCCAGCAGCGTAGAAGGGACAGGGTTTAACGGGGAGCTGTTTTTT	TRBD1	.	TRBV9	TRBJ2-2
CSASQSNHEQYF	TGCAGTGCTTCACAATCTAACCACGAGCAGTACTTC	.	once	TRBV20-1	TRBJ2-7
CASSRDFSYEQYF	TGCGCCAGCAGCCGAGACTTCTCCTACGAGCAGTACTTC	.	once	TRBV4-1	TRBJ2-7
CASSLEAGVGYEQYF	TGCGCCAGCAGCTTGGAAGCGGGGGTTGGCTACGAGCAGTACTTC	TRBD2	.	TRBV5-1	TRBJ2-7